This T cell receptor (beta chain) is drawn from a study of cytomegalovirus exposure and HLA in healthy donors. PCR involved 60 Vbeta and 13 Jbeta primers. Produced via immunoSEQ multiplex PCR; TCRdb's table is partial and in-frame only. The table includes about 150,000 clones, around 73% detected once. V trimming: 6 bases; J trimming: 6 bases; junction bases outside the gene matches: 9. The V gene's germline CDR1 is LNHDA and CDR2 SQIVND (reference sequence). The CDR3 has 16 amino acids. Points from the study as a whole: Later genetic work tied a missense DCLRE1C variant to beta-chain V and J trimming. According to an earlier analysis, most TCR beta V segments yielded productive rearrangements about 90% or about 30% of the time.

A note on this clone: Its specificity is unknown.

The chain employs TRBV19 and TRBJ2-1; 12 nucleotides agree with TRBD2. The specimen was PBMCs. The clonotype originates from a woman younger than 30 in good health and CMV-seronegative. In DNA, the CDR3 is TGTGCCAGTAGGGCAGGGCTAGCGGGAGGGCCCAATGAGCAGTTCTTC. Translating gives CASRAGLAGGPNEQFF.